Each of the 32 T cell receptor beta chains below was sequenced from the same sample in a study of blood T cell repertoires in COVID-19. The table came from immunoSEQ multiplex PCR; TCRdb's copy has only in-frame clones and leaves some out. The table has tens of thousands of clones, about 90% seen once. The sequencing input was peripheral blood. The origin of the receptors is a human donor in a cohort sampled during active COVID-19.

The rearrangement uses TRBV4-1 and TRBJ1-1, with a possible D match to TRBD1 (5 bases). Trimming removed 1 base from V and 1 base from J, with 19 bases in between. This CDR3 is built from 18 residues. From germline, CDR1 is MGHRA and CDR2 YSYEKL. CDR3 in DNA: TGCGCCAGCAGCCAAGGTGAAGGTCAGGGCTTAGGGAACACTGAAGCTTTCTTT. This codes for CASSQGEGQGLGNTEAFF.

This clone was counted ten times or more. This rearrangement joins TRBV4-1 to TRBJ1-6; 7 bases fit TRBD1. J was trimmed by 7 bases and V by 0 bases; bases with no gene match: 9. CDR1 MGHRA and CDR2 YSYEKL come from the germline V gene. The CDR3 is made up of 17 amino acids. Here the CDR3 DNA reads TGCGCCAGCAGCCAAGATTTCCGGGCCAGGGGGAATTCACCCCTCCACTTT. Translating it yields CASSQDFRARGNSPLHF.

The rearrangement joins TRBV4-3 to TRBJ1-2, with D tentatively TRBD1 (6 bases). V lost 6 bases and J lost 7, with 21 bases in between. This CDR3 comprises 15 residues. Germline V gene sequence: CDR1 LGHNA, CDR2 YSLEER. DNA of the CDR3: TGCGCCAGCAGACACCAAGTGGGGGCGCATATTGGCTACACCTTC. Encoded protein: CASRHQVGAHIGYTF.

V usage is TRBV9 and J usage is TRBJ1-1; D gene uncertain. CDR1 SGDLS and CDR2 YYNGEE come from the germline V gene. The CDR3 length is 14 residues. V was trimmed by 4 bases and J by 1 base, leaving 11 bases between them. The CDR3 loop is CASSPQSGNTEAFF. The CDR3 DNA follows: TGTGCCAGCAGCCCCCAATCAGGGAACACTGAAGCTTTCTTT. The full variable domain, in which reference TRBV9 and TRBJ1-1 provide the parts outside the CDR3, is DSGVTQTPKHLITATGQRVTLRCSPRSGDLSVYWYQQSLDQGLQFLIQYYNGEERAKGNILERFSAQQFPDLHSELNLSSLELGDSALYFCASSPQSGNTEAFFGQGTRLTVV.

This clone appeared a few times. The chain uses TRBV10-1 and TRBJ2-2; 7 bases are shared with TRBD1. The CDR3 is 12 amino acids. Trimming took 10 bases from V and 3 from J; bases not matched to a gene: 2. Germline lookup yields CDR1 WNHNN and CDR2 SYGVQD (reference sequence). The CDR3, as DNA: TGCGCCACGGGACAGCACACCGGGGAGCTGTTTTTT. Translating it yields CATGQHTGELFF.

The table lists this clone with a few counts. The genes are TRBV7-8 and TRBJ2-7; 8 bases align to TRBD2. CDR3 length equals 15 residues. The V gene end was trimmed by 2 bases and the J gene end by 5 bases; junction bases not matched to a gene: 8. CDR1 and CDR2 (germline): SGHVS, FQNEAQ. CDR3 DNA sequence: TGTGCCAGCAGCTTAATAGCGGGGCCTTCCAACGAGCAGTACTTC. Protein sequence: CASSLIAGPSNEQYF.

This chain links TRBV6-5 with TRBJ1-1; TRBD1 aligns across 7 bases. V trimming: 6 bases; J trimming: 3 bases; junction bases outside the gene matches: 4. The CDR3 is 13 amino acids. The germline V gene encodes CDR1 MNHEY and CDR2 SVGAGI. CDR3 sequence (DNA): TGTGCCAGCAGGCCGGACAGGTACACTGAAGCTTTCTTT. Translation gives CASRPDRYTEAFF.

The V gene is TRBV3-1 (or the pseudogene TRBV3-2), the J gene TRBJ2-2, with no clear D. Trimming took 3 bases from V and 6 from J, leaving 8 bases between them. CDR1 and CDR2 (germline): LGHDT, YNNKEL (reference sequence). There are 13 residues in the CDR3. Here the CDR3 DNA reads TGTGCCAGCAGCCAGGCCCGCCCCGGGGAGCTGTTTTTT. Residues: CASSQARPGELFF.

This chain connects TRBV19 to TRBJ1-1; TRBD1 agrees at 7 bases. Germline CDR1 and CDR2: LNHDA and SQIVND (reference sequence). The CDR3 runs 13 residues. The junction had 3 bases not matched to a gene; V was cut back by 5 bases and J by 3 bases. Here the CDR3 DNA reads TGTGCCAGTAGTTCAGACAGGGACACTGAAGCTTTCTTT. Its translation is CASSSDRDTEAFF.

The chain recombines TRBV10-3 with TRBJ1-1; D gene uncertain. This CDR3 contains 15 residues. Germline V gene data show CDR1 as ENHRY and CDR2 as SYGVKD. V shed 5 bases and J shed 3 bases, with 16 bases lying between them. The CDR3 nucleotides read TGTGCCATCAGTCAAACCGGCCCCGGAGACACTGAAGCTTTCTTT. It encodes CAISQTGPGDTEAFF.

The rearrangement uses TRBV19 and TRBJ2-2; 10 bases are shared with TRBD2. The CDR3 loop spans 19 amino acids. V lost 5 bases and J lost 5; bases outside the gene matches: 17. CDR1 and CDR2 (germline): LNHDA, SQIVND (reference sequence). CDR3 residues: CASSPPPGQRGGRTGELFF. DNA for the CDR3: TGTGCCAGTAGTCCCCCCCCGGGCCAGCGGGGGGGCCGAACCGGGGAGCTGTTTTTT. The whole variable domain, remainder taken from reference TRBV19 and TRBJ2-2, is DGGITQSPKYLFRKEGQNVTLSCEQNLNHDAMYWYRQDPGQGLRLIYYSQIVNDFQKGDIAEGYSVSREKKESFPLTVTSAQKNPTAFYLCASSPPPGQRGGRTGELFFGEGSRLTVL.

The chain has TRBV7-9 and TRBJ1-3; 10 positions agree with TRBD1. Per germline, CDR1 SEHNR and CDR2 FQNEAQ (reference sequence). The V and J ends lost 4 bases and 4 bases, in that order; junction bases with no gene match: 7. This CDR3 spans 16 amino acids. CDR3 residues: CASSSSGTGAGNTIYF. The CDR3 nucleotides are TGTGCCAGCAGCTCATCCGGGACAGGGGCCGGAAACACCATATATTTT. The entire variable domain, with the rest obtained from reference TRBV7-9 and TRBJ1-3, is as follows: DTGVSQNPRHKITKRGQNVTFRCDPISEHNRLYWYRQTLGQGPEFLTYFQNEAQLEKSRLLSDRFSAERPKGSFSTLEIQRTEQGDSAMYLCASSSSGTGAGNTIYFGEGSWLTVV.

The CDR3 nucleotides are TGTGCCAGCAGCTTAGATCTTCTCGGGGTGGGGACCTTC. Translating gives CASSLDLLGVGTF. This chain connects TRBV11-2 to TRBJ1-2, with D unresolved. CDR1 is SGHAT and CDR2 is FQNNGV in the germline V gene. V lost 0 bases and J lost 14, with 16 bases in between. The CDR3 loop spans 13 amino acids.

The rearrangement joins TRBV18 to TRBJ2-5; tentatively, D is TRBD2 (6 bases). Germline CDR1 and CDR2: KGHSH and LQKENI. The CDR3 has 15 residues. V was shortened by 6 bases and J by 5 bases, with 19 bases between the two germline ends. Here the CDR3 DNA reads TGTGCCAGCTCGAATCGGGGGAGCCCCAGTGAGACCCAGTACTTC. It yields the protein CASSNRGSPSETQYF.

This chain connects TRBV27 to TRBJ1-1; 8 bases are shared with TRBD1. Germline V gene data show CDR1 as MNHEY and CDR2 as SMNVEV (reference sequence). The CDR3 contains 13 residues. With V trimmed by 5 bases and J by 5 bases, 4 bases remained unmatched. The CDR3 DNA sequence: TGTGCCAGCAGTGACAGGGGAGGGACTGAAGCTTTCTTT. It is translated as CASSDRGGTEAFF.

The chain couples TRBV3-1 (or the pseudogene TRBV3-2) to TRBJ2-3; weak D call: TRBD2 (5 bases). The CDR3 consists of 13 residues. Trimming left V 4 bases short and J 2 bases short, with 7 bases between. The germline V gene has CDR1 LGHDT and CDR2 YNNKEL (reference sequence). The CDR3 nucleotides read TGTGCCAGCAGCCGCGGGTCCACAGATACGCAGTATTTT. Translating it yields CASSRGSTDTQYF.

This clone came up once. The gene calls are TRBV7-3 and TRBJ1-2, with 7 bases matching TRBD1. V shed 5 bases and J 5 bases; nucleotides not matched to a gene: 11. This CDR3 contains 15 residues. Germline lookup yields CDR1 SGHTA and CDR2 FQGTGA. CDR3 nucleotide sequence: TGTGCCAGCAGCCCTACAGGGCGCAGGGGGTATGGCTACACCTTC. Its protein is CASSPTGRRGYGYTF.

The V and J genes are TRBV30 and TRBJ2-2, with D possibly TRBD1 on 6 matching bases. Per germline, CDR1 GTSNPN and CDR2 SVGIG (reference sequence). The CDR3 covers 13 residues. The DNA of the CDR3 is TGTGCGATTTCGGGACAGAACACCGGGGAGCTGTTTTTT. It encodes CAISGQNTGELFF.

The chain employs TRBV12-5 and TRBJ1-3; D gene uncertain. V was clipped by 0 bases and J by 0 bases, with 9 bases between them. The V gene's germline CDR1 is LGHNT and CDR2 FRNRAP. The CDR3 sequence is 16 residues long. The CDR3 sequence: CASGLVSGFSGNTIYF. The CDR3 DNA reads as TGTGCTAGTGGTTTGGTATCAGGATTCTCTGGAAACACCATATATTTT.

The J gene is TRBJ2-5, the V gene TRBV5-7, with D tentatively TRBD2 (5 bases). TRBV5-7 is an ORF, and what it does is uncertain. This CDR3 region has 13 residues. V lost 3 bases to trimming and J lost 5 bases, with 11 bases between them. The CDR3 sequence is CASSCGLRETQYF. CDR3 nucleotide sequence: TGTGCCAGCAGCTGCGGGCTTCGCGAGACCCAGTACTTC.

This sequence joins TRBV7-9 and TRBJ2-7, with a possible D match to TRBD1 (5 bases). CDR1 is SEHNR and CDR2 is FQNEAQ in the germline V gene (reference sequence). The germline V and J ends were trimmed by 1 base and 2 bases, with 9 bases remaining between them. The CDR3 has 14 amino acids. CDR3 residues: CASSLGQPPYEQYF. The CDR3 nucleotides are TGTGCCAGCAGCTTAGGACAGCCACCCTACGAGCAGTACTTC. Full variable domain (remainder filled in from reference TRBV7-9 and TRBJ2-7): DTGVSQNPRHKITKRGQNVTFRCDPISEHNRLYWYRQTLGQGPEFLTYFQNEAQLEKSRLLSDRFSAERPKGSFSTLEIQRTEQGDSAMYLCASSLGQPPYEQYFGPGTRLTVT.

The V gene is TRBV7-9, the J gene TRBJ2-7, with a possible D match to TRBD2 (5 bases). CDR3 size: 12 residues. The ends were cut back, 2 bases at V and 11 bases at J, with 13 bases in the middle. Germline V gene sequence: CDR1 SEHNR, CDR2 FQNEAQ (reference sequence). The CDR3 here is CASSLRGLKEYF. As DNA, the CDR3 is TGTGCCAGCAGCTTAAGAGGACTTAAGGAGTACTTC.

The chain has TRBV6-5 and TRBJ2-1, with 10 bases identical to TRBD2. Germline V gene data show CDR1 as MNHEY and CDR2 as SVGAGI. CDR3 length: 14 residues. The trim removed 6 bases at V and 7 bases at J, leaving 6 bases unmatched. DNA for the CDR3: TGTGCCAGCAGGAGCGGGGGGGCCTGGAATGAGCAGTTCTTC. Residues: CASRSGGAWNEQFF.

This clone showed up just once. This chain uses TRBV19 with TRBJ1-6; 8 bases fit TRBD1. The trim removed 7 bases at V and 5 bases at J, leaving 4 bases unmatched. The V gene's germline CDR1 is LNHDA and CDR2 SQIVND (reference sequence). The CDR3 covers 14 residues. As DNA, the CDR3 is TGTGCCAGTACCTCCAGGGGGCATAATTCACCCCTCCACTTT. Protein product: CASTSRGHNSPLHF.

The J gene is TRBJ2-3, the V gene TRBV5-6; D perhaps matches TRBD2 (6 bases). The CDR3 has 15 residues. V was cut by 4 bases and J by 6 bases, with 18 bases left in between. The germline CDR1 and CDR2 sequences are SGHDT and YYEEEE. The CDR3 DNA reads TGTGCCAGCAGCCCCGGTCTAACGGGGACTGATACGCAGTATTTT. Translation: CASSPGLTGTDTQYF.

V and J are TRBV4-3 and TRBJ2-7, with 7 bases aligning to TRBD1. J was trimmed by 4 bases and V by 4 bases; bases with no gene match: 19. The V gene's germline CDR1 is LGHNA and CDR2 YSLEER. The CDR3 is made up of 18 amino acids. In DNA, the CDR3 is TGCGCCAGCAGCCTTCAAAGGGCCGTCGGGACAGAGTTTTACGAGCAGTACTTC. Its translation: CASSLQRAVGTEFYEQYF.

The V gene is TRBV28, the J gene TRBJ2-3; 15 positions match TRBD2. The germline V gene encodes CDR1 MDHEN and CDR2 SYDVKM. The V and J ends lost 6 bases and 3 bases, in that order; junction bases with no gene match: 7. The CDR3 is 17 residues long. The CDR3 region has the DNA TGTGCCAGCAGCTCCCCGGGACTAGCGGGGGGAACAGATACGCAGTATTTT. It encodes CASSSPGLAGGTDTQYF.

In nucleotides, the CDR3 is TGTGCCAGCAGCATCTACCGCCCACCAGATACGCAGTATTTT. It yields the protein CASSIYRPPDTQYF. The V and J genes are TRBV13 and TRBJ2-3, with unresolved D. This CDR3 contains 14 residues. The V end was cut by 5 bases, the J end by 4 bases, with 13 bases between. From germline, CDR1 is PRHDT and CDR2 FYEKMQ (reference sequence). The full variable domain, completed using reference TRBV13 and TRBJ2-3, is AAGVIQSPRHLIKEKRETATLKCYPIPRHDTVYWYQQGPGQDPQFLISFYEKMQSDKGSIPDRFSAQQFSDYHSELNMSSLELGDSALYFCASSIYRPPDTQYFGPGTRLTVL.

The chain combines TRBV3-1 (or the pseudogene TRBV3-2) with TRBJ1-5; D is undetermined. The V gene's germline CDR1 is LGHDT and CDR2 YNNKEL (reference sequence). The CDR3 contains 14 residues. The V gene lost 1 base and the J gene lost 6 bases, with 10 bases spanning the gap. The DNA of the CDR3 is TGTGCCAGCAGCCAAGTCGGGGATGGTCAGCCCCAGCATTTT. It specifies CASSQVGDGQPQHF.

The chain combines TRBV10-2 with TRBJ2-5; TRBD2 might be the D (6 bases). The V gene lost 4 bases and the J gene lost 2 bases, with 14 bases spanning the gap. The length of the CDR3 is 15 residues. CDR1 WSHSY and CDR2 SAAADI come from the germline V gene. CDR3 in amino acids: CASSGAAGPQETQYF. CDR3 coding DNA: TGCGCCAGCAGTGGCGCTGCGGGACCACAAGAGACCCAGTACTTC.

The CDR3 sequence is CASSLSKGHEQYF. In nucleotides, the CDR3 is TGTGCCAGCAGCTTATCTAAGGGGCACGAGCAGTACTTC. J is TRBJ2-7 and V is TRBV7-3; D may be TRBD1 (5 bases). In germline, CDR1 is SGHTA, CDR2 FQGTGA. Deletions cut 2 bases from V and 5 bases from J, with 10 bases between. The CDR3 loop spans 13 amino acids.

The rearrangement links TRBV15 to TRBJ2-6; a possible D gene is TRBD1 (5 bases). The CDR3 consists of 19 residues. CDR1 is LNHNV, CDR2 YYDKDF, per germline (reference sequence). The V gene lost 5 bases and the J gene lost 0 bases, with 20 bases spanning the gap. The CDR3 DNA reads TGTGCCACCAGCGGGATACGAGAGACAGTTAGCTCTGGGGCCAACGTCCTGACTTTC. Its protein product is CATSGIRETVSSGANVLTF.